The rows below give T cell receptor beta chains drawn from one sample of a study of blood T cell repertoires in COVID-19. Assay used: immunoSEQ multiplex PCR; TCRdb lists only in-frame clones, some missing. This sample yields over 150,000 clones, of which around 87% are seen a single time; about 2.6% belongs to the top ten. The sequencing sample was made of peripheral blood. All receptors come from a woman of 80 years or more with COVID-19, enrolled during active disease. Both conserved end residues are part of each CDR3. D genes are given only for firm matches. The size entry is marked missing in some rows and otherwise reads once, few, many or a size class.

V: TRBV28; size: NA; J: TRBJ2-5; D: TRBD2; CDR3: CASRTMGLAGGAETQYF; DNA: TGTGCCAGCAGGACTATGGGACTAGCGGGAGGAGCAGAGACCCAGTACTTC
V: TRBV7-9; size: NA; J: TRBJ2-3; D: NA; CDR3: CASSFGDTRGADTQYF; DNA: TGTGCCAGCAGCTTCGGGGACACCAGGGGTGCAGATACGCAGTATTTT
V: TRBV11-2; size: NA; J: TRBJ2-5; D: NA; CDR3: CASSLDYRGTQYF; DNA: TGTGCCAGCAGCCTGGACTACCGGGGGACCCAGTACTTC
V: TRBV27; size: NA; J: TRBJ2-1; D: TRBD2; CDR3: CASSFGTSGRETYNEQFF; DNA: TGTGCCAGCAGTTTTGGGACTAGCGGGAGAGAAACCTACAATGAGCAGTTCTTC
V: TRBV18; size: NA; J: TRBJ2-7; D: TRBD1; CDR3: CASSQTGGYEQYF; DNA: TGTGCCAGCTCTCAAACAGGGGGCTACGAGCAGTACTTC
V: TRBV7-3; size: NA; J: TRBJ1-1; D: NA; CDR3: CASSLITGGEAFF; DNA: TGTGCCAGCAGCTTAATCACGGGGGGTGAAGCTTTCTTT
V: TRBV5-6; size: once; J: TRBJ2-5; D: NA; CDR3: CASSLGQFQETQYF; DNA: TGTGCCAGCAGCTTGGGACAGTTCCAAGAGACCCAGTACTTC
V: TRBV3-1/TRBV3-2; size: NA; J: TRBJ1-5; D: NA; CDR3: CASSSVGGQPQHF; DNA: TGTGCCAGCAGCTCGGTGGGGGGTCAGCCCCAGCATTTT
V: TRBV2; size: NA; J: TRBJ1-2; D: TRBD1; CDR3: CASSEGQGALDYGYTF; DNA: TGTGCCAGCAGTGAGGGACAGGGGGCGCTTGACTATGGCTACACCTTC
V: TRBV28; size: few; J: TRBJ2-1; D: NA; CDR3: CASSPNSGTRLYNEQFF; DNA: TGTGCCAGCAGCCCCAACTCCGGGACAAGACTTTACAATGAGCAGTTCTTC
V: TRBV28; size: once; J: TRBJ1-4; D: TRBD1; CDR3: CASRLPLGQGSEKLFF; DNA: TGTGCCAGCAGGCTCCCTTTGGGACAGGGGAGTGAAAAACTGTTTTTT
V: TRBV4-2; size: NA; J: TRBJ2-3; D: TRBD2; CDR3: CASSQHRVSGIGSTDTQYF; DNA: TGTGCCAGCAGCCAACACCGCGTTAGCGGGATAGGTAGCACAGATACGCAGTATTTT
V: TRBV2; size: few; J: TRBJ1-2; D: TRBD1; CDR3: CASRGDSYGYTF; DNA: TGTGCCAGCAGGGGGGACAGTTACGGCTACACCTTC
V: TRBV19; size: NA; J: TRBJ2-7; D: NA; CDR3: CASGETYEQYF; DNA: TGTGCCAGTGGAGAGACGTACGAGCAGTACTTC
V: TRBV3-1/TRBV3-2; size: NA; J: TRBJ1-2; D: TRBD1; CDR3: CASSTDRSGYGYTF; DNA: TGTGCCAGCAGCACGGACAGGTCGGGGTATGGCTACACCTTC
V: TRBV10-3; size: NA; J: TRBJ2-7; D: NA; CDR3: CAISVEGVEQYF; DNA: TGTGCCATCAGTGTTGAAGGGGTCGAGCAGTACTTC
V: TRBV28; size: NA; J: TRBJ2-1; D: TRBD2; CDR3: CASSRLARYNEQFF; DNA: TGTGCCAGCAGTAGACTAGCGCGATACAATGAGCAGTTCTTC
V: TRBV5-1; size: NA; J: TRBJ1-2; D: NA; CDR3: CASSPLASDYGYTF; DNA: TGCGCCAGCAGTCCCCTAGCCAGCGACTATGGCTACACCTTC
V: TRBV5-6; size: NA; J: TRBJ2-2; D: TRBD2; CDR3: CASRAGTSYTGELFF; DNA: TGTGCCAGCAGGGCCGGGACTAGCTATACCGGGGAGCTGTTTTTT
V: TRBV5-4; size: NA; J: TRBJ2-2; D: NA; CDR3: CASSTTTGNTGELFF; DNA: TGTGCCAGCAGCACAACGACAGGGAACACCGGGGAGCTGTTTTTT
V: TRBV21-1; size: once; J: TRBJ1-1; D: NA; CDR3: CASSKEDGKNTEAFF; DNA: TGTGCCAGCAGCAAAGAGGACGGGAAGAACACTGAAGCTTTCTTT
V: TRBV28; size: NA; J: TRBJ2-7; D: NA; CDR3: CASSLRTTTTGSGEQYF; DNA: TGTGCCAGCAGTTTACGCACTACTACTACAGGGTCTGGAGAGCAGTACTTC
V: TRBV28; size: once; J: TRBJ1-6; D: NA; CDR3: CASSLTSGSSYNSPLHF; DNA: TGTGCCAGCAGTTTGACTTCCGGTAGCTCCTATAATTCACCCCTCCACTTT
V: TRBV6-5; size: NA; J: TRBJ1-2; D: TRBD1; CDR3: CASSYSRQGLYGYTF; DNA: TGTGCCAGCAGTTACTCGAGACAGGGTCTATATGGCTACACCTTC
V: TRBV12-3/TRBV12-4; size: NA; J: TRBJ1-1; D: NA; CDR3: CASSFRRNTEAFF; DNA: TGTGCCAGCAGTTTCCGGAGGAACACTGAAGCTTTCTTT
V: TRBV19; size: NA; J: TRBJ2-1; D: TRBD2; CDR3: CASSLVSGESRQFF; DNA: TGTGCCAGTAGTCTCGTGAGCGGGGAGTCTCGTCAGTTCTTC
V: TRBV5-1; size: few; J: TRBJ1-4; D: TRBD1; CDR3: CASSIPPGQGASGPNEKLFF; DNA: TGCGCCAGCAGCATTCCCCCGGGACAGGGGGCTTCTGGCCCTAATGAAAAACTGTTTTTT
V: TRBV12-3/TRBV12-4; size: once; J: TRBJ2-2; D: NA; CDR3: CASRFAAGELFF; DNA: TGTGCCAGCAGATTTGCAGCCGGGGAGCTGTTTTTT
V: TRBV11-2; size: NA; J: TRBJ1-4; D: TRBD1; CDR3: CASSRTSGQGAEKLFF; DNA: TGTGCCAGCAGCCGCACGTCGGGACAGGGGGCTGAAAAACTGTTTTTT
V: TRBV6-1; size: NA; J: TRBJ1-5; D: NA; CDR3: CASSEVRGGNQPQHF; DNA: TGTGCCAGCAGTGAAGTGAGGGGGGGAAATCAGCCCCAGCATTTT
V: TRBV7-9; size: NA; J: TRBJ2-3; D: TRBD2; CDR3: CASSWTSGSTDTQYF; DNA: TGTGCCAGCAGCTGGACTAGCGGGAGCACAGATACGCAGTATTTT
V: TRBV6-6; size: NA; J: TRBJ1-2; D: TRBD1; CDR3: CASSYQTTGIYGYTF; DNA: TGTGCCAGCAGTTACCAAACGACAGGGATCTATGGCTACACCTTC
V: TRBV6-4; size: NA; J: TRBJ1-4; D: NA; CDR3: CASSAPRVGEKLFF; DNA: TGTGCCAGCAGTGCCCCCAGGGTGGGTGAAAAACTGTTTTTT
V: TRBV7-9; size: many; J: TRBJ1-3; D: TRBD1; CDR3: CASSQRTGGAGNTIYF; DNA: TGTGCCAGCAGCCAACGGACAGGGGGAGCTGGAAACACCATATATTTT
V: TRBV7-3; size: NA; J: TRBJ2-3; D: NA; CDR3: CASSLSGRDTQYF; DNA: TGTGCCAGCAGCTTAAGTGGCAGAGATACGCAGTATTTT
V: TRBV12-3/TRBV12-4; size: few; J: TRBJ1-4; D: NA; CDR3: CASSAGEEKLFF; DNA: TGTGCCAGCAGCGCAGGGGAGGAAAAACTGTTTTTT
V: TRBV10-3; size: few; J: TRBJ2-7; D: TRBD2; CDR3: CAISETIRTSLAYEQYF; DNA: TGTGCCATCAGTGAGACAATACGGACTAGCCTCGCCTACGAGCAGTACTTC
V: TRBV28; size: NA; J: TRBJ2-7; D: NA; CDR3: CASSFITTRLYEQYF; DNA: TGTGCCAGCAGTTTCATCACCACTCGGTTGTACGAGCAGTACTTC
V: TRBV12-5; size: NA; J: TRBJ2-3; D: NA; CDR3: CASGLGAGVADTQYF; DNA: TGTGCTAGTGGACTGGGGGCAGGGGTGGCAGATACGCAGTATTTT
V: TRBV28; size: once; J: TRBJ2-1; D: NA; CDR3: CASSFRETPYNEQFF; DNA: TGTGCCAGCAGTTTCCGGGAGACCCCCTACAATGAGCAGTTCTTC
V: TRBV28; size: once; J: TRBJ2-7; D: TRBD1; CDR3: CASSLNRDRKSYEQYF; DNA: TGTGCCAGCAGTTTAAACCGGGACAGGAAATCCTACGAGCAGTACTTC
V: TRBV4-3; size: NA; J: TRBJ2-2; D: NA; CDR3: CASSQVLTGELFF; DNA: TGCGCCAGCAGCCAAGTCCTCACCGGGGAGCTGTTTTTT
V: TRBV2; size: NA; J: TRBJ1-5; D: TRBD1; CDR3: CASSQGEVGQPQHF; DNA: TGTGCCAGCAGTCAGGGGGAGGTAGGTCAGCCCCAGCATTTT
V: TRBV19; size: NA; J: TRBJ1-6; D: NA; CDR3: CASKKGRGSTNSPLHF; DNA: TGTGCCAGTAAAAAGGGGAGGGGGTCTACTAATTCACCCCTCCACTTT
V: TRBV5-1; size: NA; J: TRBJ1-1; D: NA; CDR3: CASSYEGMNTEAFF; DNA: TGCGCCAGCAGCTACGAGGGAATGAACACTGAAGCTTTCTTT
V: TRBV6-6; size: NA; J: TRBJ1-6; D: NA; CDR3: CASSPQGINSPLHF; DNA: TGTGCCAGCAGTCCGCAGGGGATTAATTCACCCCTCCACTTT
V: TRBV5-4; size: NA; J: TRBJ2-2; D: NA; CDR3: CASSLVGATAGELFF; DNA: TGTGCCAGCAGCTTGGTAGGCGCCACAGCCGGGGAGCTGTTTTTT
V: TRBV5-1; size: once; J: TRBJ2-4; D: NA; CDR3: CASSLDGMSQNIQYF; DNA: TGCGCCAGCAGCTTGGACGGGATGTCCCAAAACATTCAGTACTTC
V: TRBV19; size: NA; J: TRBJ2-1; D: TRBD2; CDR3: CASSDTSGRVAPWANEQFF; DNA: TGTGCCAGTAGCGATACTAGCGGGAGGGTGGCACCCTGGGCCAATGAGCAGTTCTTC
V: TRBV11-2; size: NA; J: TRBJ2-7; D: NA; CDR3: CASSLGRASPYEQYF; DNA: TGTGCCAGCAGCTTAGGCAGGGCGTCTCCCTACGAGCAGTACTTC
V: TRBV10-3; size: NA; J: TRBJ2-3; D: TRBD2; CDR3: CAIRGGLAADTQYF; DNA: TGTGCCATCAGAGGAGGACTAGCGGCAGATACGCAGTATTTT
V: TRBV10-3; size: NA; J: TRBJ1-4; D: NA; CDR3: CAISDRSATNEKLFF; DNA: TGTGCCATCAGTGACCGAAGCGCAACTAATGAAAAACTGTTTTTT
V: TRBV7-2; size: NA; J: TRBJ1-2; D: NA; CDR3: CASSLSGPGDGEGYTF; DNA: TGTGCCAGCAGCTTATCCGGACCAGGGGACGGGGAGGGCTACACCTTC
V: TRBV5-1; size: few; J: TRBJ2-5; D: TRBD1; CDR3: CASSLGQGERETQYF; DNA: TGCGCCAGCAGCTTGGGACAGGGGGAACGAGAGACCCAGTACTTC